This T cell receptor beta chain derives from a study of blood T cell repertoires in COVID-19. Study as a whole: Acute and convalescent COVID-19 samples came from the United States, Italy and Spain. T cells, B-cell-depleted T cells, or PBMCs supplied cDNA or gDNA.

Original processing methods: By means of reference gene primer amplification, nucleated cell counts were estimated. Assay used: immunoSEQ multiplex PCR; TCRdb lists only in-frame clones, some missing. That table gives V, J and clone size, and the DNA gave D and trimming. The sample comprises approximately 110,000 clones, roughly 84% of which are singletons, and 0.65% to 0.9% rests with the top ten. The CDR3 runs to 15 residues. The germline CDR1 and CDR2 sequences are MNHNS and SASEGT. J lost 5 bases, V lost 2 bases, and 6 bases had no gene match. The V gene is TRBV6-1, the J gene TRBJ1-5; 7 nucleotides align to TRBD1. Source material: peripheral blood. The receptor's source is a woman between 65 and 79 years old with acute or convalescent COVID-19. The CDR3: CASSEMDRNDQPQHF. The CDR3, as DNA: TGTGCCAGCAGTGAAATGGACAGGAACGATCAGCCCCAGCATTTT.